Included here is one TCR beta chain sequence, with context. The source of the sample is a study of T cells in Graves' hyperthyroidism and ophthalmopathy. From RNA transcripts, TCR beta CDR3 regions were amplified. In the first-round RT-PCR of the TCR CDR3, the HTBI primer set was used. TCRdb passed the multiplex PCR reads through MiXCR, listing each CDR3 protein once. The repertoire holds fewer than 350,000 distinct CDR3 sequences, with 15% to 20% as singletons. Looked up from germline, CDR1 is SNHLY and CDR2 is FYNNEI. Trimming shortened V by 2 bases and J by 3 bases, and 10 bases separated the two germline ends. This CDR3 is 15 amino acids long.

The receptor was derived from a woman between 50 and 59 years old with Graves' hyperthyroidism. Input material: blood. The chain uses TRBV2 and TRBJ1-4, with TRBD1 as a possible D gene (6 bases). CDR3 sequence (DNA): TGTGCCAGCAGTGAAACAGGGCCGGCTAATGAAAAACTGTTTTTT. Translated, it gives CASSETGPANEKLFF. Full variable domain (missing parts from reference TRBV2 and TRBJ1-4): EPEVTQTPSHQVTQMGQEVILRCVPISNHLYFYWYRQILGQKVEFLVSFYNNEISEKSEIFDDQFSVERPDGSNFTLKIRSTKLEDSAMYFCASSETGPANEKLFFGSGTQLSVL.